What follows describes a single T cell receptor beta chain. PCR used 60 Vbeta primers and 13 Jbeta primers. Clones were sequenced by immunoSEQ multiplex PCR, and TCRdb holds only the in-frame ones, with some missing. Found here are about 200,000 clones, under 85% of them singletons; the top ten hold about 1.8%. This sample was included in a study of cytomegalovirus exposure and HLA in healthy donors. Germline-derived CDR1 and CDR2 are SNHLY and FYNNEI. With V trimmed by 3 bases and J by 5 bases, 9 bases remained unmatched. The CDR3 totals 15 residues. This TCR came from a man over 45 in good health and CMV-seronegative. The sequencing sample was made of PBMCs. The genes are TRBV2 and TRBJ2-5, with TRBD2 matching 7 bases. In DNA form, the CDR3 reads TGTGCCAGCAGTGATCTGCGGGAGAGGGCTGAGACCCAGTACTTC. Protein sequence: CASSDLRERAETQYF.